This paragraph covers one TCR beta chain sequence. In this sample, this clonotype turned up a few times. The antigen it binds to is not known. No per-base quality is available; no much larger clone lies one base away. This entry belongs to a study of CD8 T cells in ankylosing spondylitis (dated by TCRdb to 2015 to 2018). Looking at the study overall: T cell receptor beta repertoires were profiled in healthy donors and ankylosing spondylitis patients so that disease-linked TCR variants could be found. Peripheral blood was sampled, and synovial fluid was additionally collected from ankylosing spondylitis patients. In total, the full study cohort was made up of about 99 healthy donors and 25 or so ankylosing spondylitis patients.

Overall results and qualifications from the work: Some motif variants were previously reported in synovial fluid and blood of reactive arthritis patients, suggesting common disease-initiation mechanisms. A TCR beta motif of 8 or 9 highly homologous amino acid variants appeared characteristic of blood from ankylosing spondylitis patients. The disease-linked clones had a CD8+ phenotype and were found at relatively low frequencies in peripheral blood. Significant enrichment of the disease-linked clones was reported in matched synovial fluid samples from ankylosing spondylitis patients.

The instrument was an Illumina HiSeq 2500. Quantitative 5'-RACE with molecular barcodes was used to prepare TCR beta libraries. Per the source publication's procedure: Disease-linked TCR variants were identified with a new computational method built on a probabilistic model of VDJ rearrangement. TCRdb ran its own pipeline on the public reads, namely fastp trimming at Q25 and MiXCR clone calling, and kept in-frame beta chains. CDR3 protein duplicates are merged, each entry listing the most common genes and DNA. TCRdb, not the original authors, processed these V and J calls. This sample has over 150,000 distinct CDR3 sequences in its table, and 9.5% to 15% of those were observed once. The top ten hold more than 15% of the sample. V is clipped by 0 bases and J by 1 base, and the sequence between their germline boundaries is 25 bases long. Including cysteine and phenylalanine, the CDR3 has 21 amino acids. Only the CDR3 region is kept as DNA, spanning 63 bases read in frame from base 1. The germline V gene gives CDR1 as SGHAT and CDR2 as FQNNGV.

The specimen sequenced was blood, either unsorted or a sorted T cell fraction (not recorded which). This TCR was recovered from a male donor with ankylosing spondylitis or in good health (not recorded which). Rearrangement joined TRBV11-2 to TRBJ1-3, with no confidently assigned D gene. In nucleotides, the sequence is TGTGCCAGCAGCTTAGATGGCTGGAGCCATCGAGCCAACCCTTCTGGAAACACCATATATTTT. It specifies CASSLDGWSHRANPSGNTIYF.